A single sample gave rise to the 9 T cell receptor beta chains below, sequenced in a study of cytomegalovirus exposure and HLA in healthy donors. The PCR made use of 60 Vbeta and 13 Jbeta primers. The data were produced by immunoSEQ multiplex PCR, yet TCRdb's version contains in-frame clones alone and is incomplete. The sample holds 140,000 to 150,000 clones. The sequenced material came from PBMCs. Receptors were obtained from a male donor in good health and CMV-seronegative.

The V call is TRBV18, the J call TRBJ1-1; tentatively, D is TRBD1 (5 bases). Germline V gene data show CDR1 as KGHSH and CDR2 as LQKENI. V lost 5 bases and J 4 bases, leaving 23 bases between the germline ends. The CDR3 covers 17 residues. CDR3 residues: CASSSILGWGVGTEAFF. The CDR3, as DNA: TGTGCCAGCTCATCCATCCTGGGTTGGGGGGTTGGCACTGAAGCTTTCTTT.

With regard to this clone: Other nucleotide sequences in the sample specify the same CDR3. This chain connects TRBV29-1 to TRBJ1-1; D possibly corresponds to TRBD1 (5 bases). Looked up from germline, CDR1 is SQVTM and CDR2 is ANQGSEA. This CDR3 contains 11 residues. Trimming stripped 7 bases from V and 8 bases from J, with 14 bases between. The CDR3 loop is CSGAGGGEAFF. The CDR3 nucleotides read TGCAGCGGGGCCGGCGGGGGGGAAGCTTTCTTT.

DNA of the CDR3: TGTGCCAGCAGCTTCGCTCAGACATCCTACGAGCAGTACTTC. This codes for CASSFAQTSYEQYF. The chain recombines TRBV7-9 with TRBJ2-7, with no clear D. The germline V gene has CDR1 SEHNR and CDR2 FQNEAQ (reference sequence). CDR3 size: 14 residues. Trimming removed 3 bases at V and 1 base at J, with 10 bases between.

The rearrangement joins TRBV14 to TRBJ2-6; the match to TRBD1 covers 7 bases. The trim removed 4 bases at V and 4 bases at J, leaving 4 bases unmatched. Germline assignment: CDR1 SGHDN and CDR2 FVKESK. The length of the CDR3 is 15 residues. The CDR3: CASSRGGYGANVLTF. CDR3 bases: TGTGCCAGCAGCCGAGGGGGCTACGGGGCCAACGTCCTGACTTTC. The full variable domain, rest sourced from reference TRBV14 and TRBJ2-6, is EAGVTQFPSHSVIEKGQTVTLRCDPISGHDNLYWYRRVMGKEIKFLLHFVKESKQDESGMPNNRFLAERTGGTYSTLKVQPAELEDSGVYFCASSRGGYGANVLTFGAGSRLTVL.

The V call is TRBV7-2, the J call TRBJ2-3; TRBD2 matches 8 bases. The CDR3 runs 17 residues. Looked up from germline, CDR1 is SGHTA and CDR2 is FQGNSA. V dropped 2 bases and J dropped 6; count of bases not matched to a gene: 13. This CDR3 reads CASSLFGSAGGADTQYF. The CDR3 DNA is TGTGCCAGCAGCTTATTTGGTTCGGCGGGGGGAGCTGATACGCAGTATTTT.

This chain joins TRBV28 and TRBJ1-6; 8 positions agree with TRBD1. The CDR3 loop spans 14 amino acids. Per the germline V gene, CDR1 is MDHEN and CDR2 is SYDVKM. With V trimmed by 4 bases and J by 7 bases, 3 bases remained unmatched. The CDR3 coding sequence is TGTGCCAGCAGTTCCGGACAGGGCAATTCACCCCTCCACTTT. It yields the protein CASSSGQGNSPLHF.

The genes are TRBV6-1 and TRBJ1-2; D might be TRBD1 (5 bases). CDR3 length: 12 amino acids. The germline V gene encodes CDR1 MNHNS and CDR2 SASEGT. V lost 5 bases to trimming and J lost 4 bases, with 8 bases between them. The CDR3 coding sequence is TGTGCCAGCAGTAGACAGACCTATGGCTACACCTTC. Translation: CASSRQTYGYTF.

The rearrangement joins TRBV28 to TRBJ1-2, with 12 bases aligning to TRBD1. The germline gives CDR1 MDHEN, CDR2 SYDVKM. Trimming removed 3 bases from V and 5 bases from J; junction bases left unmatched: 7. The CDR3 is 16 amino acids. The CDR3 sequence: CASSFGTGGAWYGYTF. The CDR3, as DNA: TGTGCCAGCAGTTTCGGGACAGGGGGCGCATGGTATGGCTACACCTTC.

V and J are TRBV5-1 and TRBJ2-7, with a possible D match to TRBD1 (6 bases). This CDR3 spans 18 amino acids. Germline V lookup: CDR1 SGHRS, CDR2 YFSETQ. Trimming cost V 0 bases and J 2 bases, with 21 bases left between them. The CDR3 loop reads CASSLDNRATVLAYEQYF. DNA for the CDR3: TGCGCCAGCAGCTTGGATAACAGGGCGACGGTACTCGCCTACGAGCAGTACTTC.